This TCR beta chain was recorded in a study of blood T cell repertoires in COVID-19 (dated by TCRdb to the early 2020s). With regard to the full study: The collaborator samples originated in the United States, Italy and Spain and spanned the acute and convalescent phases of COVID-19. The prospective study material was composed of cDNA or gDNA derived from T cells, B-cell-depleted T cells, or PBMCs. Deeply sampled blood TCRbeta repertoires from subjects exposed to, actively infected with, or recovered from COVID-19 were included in the dataset. A freely available public database, intended as a resource for researchers studying the immune response to SARS-CoV-2, is where the repertoires were released. The samples were drawn from the first 160 participants of the ongoing ImmuneRACE study and from 950 to 1,500 subjects provided by 6 global collaborators. The sample metadata nearly always contained a de-identified subject ID, COVID-19 status, age in years and sex. Where available, HLA class I and class II types were obtained from metadata supplied by the sample provider rather than from assay-based typing.

One collaborating source in Seattle enrolled patients during active infection and followed them longitudinally through the course of disease. The collaborating institutions used their own protocols to collect whole blood in K2EDTA tubes. Collaborator samples were shipped for TCRbeta analysis as frozen whole blood, isolated PBMCs, or DNA extracted from either sample type. As regards this clone: No cognate antigen has been identified for it. Base qualities are not recorded, but no much larger clone differs from it by a single base.

Here V drops 5 bases and J drops 3 bases, and the junction holds 2 bases not matched to any gene. CDR1 and CDR2, per the germline V gene, are SGHTA and FQGNSA. There are 13 amino acids in the CDR3, from cysteine to phenylalanine inclusive. The read is trimmed to its CDR3 DNA, 39 bases read in frame from base 1. TCRbeta CDR3 regions were amplified from genomic DNA by means of the immunoSEQ Assay, a bias-controlled multiplex PCR. The source study handled its data this way. Within the assay, amplification of reference gene primers was used to estimate how many nucleated cells each sample contained. To quantify the absolute abundance of each unique TCRbeta CDR3 rearrangement, sequence reads were collapsed and filtered. Productive Simpson clonality was computed per sample as the square root of Simpson's diversity index over productive rearrangements. This immuneACCESS table, as held by TCRdb, lists in-frame sequences with V and J called but not all clones. Of the missing ones, under half trace to an unresolved V gene in checked studies; the others have no known cause. V and J calls plus clone size are reproduced from that table; the DNA served to infer D and trimming. The sample table shows about 240,000 clones, and roughly 79% are seen once. The ten largest clonotypes hold around 7% of the sample.

Study-wide findings and limitations: How much clinical and demographic metadata was included differed by source and by participant, and the metadata was provided uncurated.

The receptor was isolated from an elderly woman with COVID-19, enrolled during active disease. The V and J genes are TRBV7-2 and TRBJ2-7; TRBD1 agrees with 9 junctional bases. Material for sequencing was peripheral blood. The CDR3 region reads CASSPDRGYEQYF. The nucleotide sequence reads TGTGCCAGCAGCCCGGACAGGGGCTACGAGCAGTACTTC.